This T cell receptor beta chain was obtained from a study of blood T cells in healthy people across ages. Overall study: Using template switching, researchers captured about one barcoded beta molecule for each two T cells. The study's findings and limits: What prevented conclusive comparison of naive and antigen-experienced cells was that PBMCs were unsorted. Measured against age, TCR beta diversity per million T cells decreased in a roughly linear manner.

As concerns this clonotype: The antigen remains unidentified.

Germline values: CDR1 SEHNR, CDR2 FQNEAQ (reference sequence). Trimming shortened V by 7 bases and J by 8 bases, and 18 bases separated the two germline ends. CDR3 size: 15 residues. Then a second PCR, running roughly 7 to 12 cycles, was carried out with a sample-barcoded 5' primer and a J-beta primer mix. TCRdb ran MiXCR on the 5' RACE reads and lists one entry per CDR3 protein. The profile shows roughly 1.4 million distinct CDR3 sequences, around 59% of them singletons. Sequencing used blood. The receptor was isolated from a man aged 18 to 35 in good health. The chain uses TRBV7-9 and TRBJ1-6; D may be TRBD1 (5 bases). The chain's CDR3 is CASTFGDRLYSPLHF. In nucleotides, the CDR3 is TGTGCCAGCACCTTCGGTGACAGACTTTATTCACCCCTCCACTTT.